This T cell receptor (beta chain) was found in a study of T cell responses to AZD1222 COVID-19 vaccine (dated by TCRdb to the early 2020s). For the study in its entirety: AZD1222 recipients given second doses at about 4 weeks or at about 12 weeks were pooled, since spike-specific TCR depth and breadth were not found to differ between the two schedules. A total of under 250 trial participants underwent TCR sequencing, of whom nearly 210 had received two doses of AZD1222 and approximately 25 had received two doses of the MenACWY control vaccine. Trial participants were enrolled by age into subgroups of 18-55, 56-69 and 70-plus years, and approximately 150, 30 and 60 TCR-sequenced participants, respectively, were included in these subgroups.

Trimming leaves V shorter by 4 bases and J shorter by 4 bases, with the junction holding 9 bases beyond the gene matches. CDR1 and CDR2 are read off the germline V gene as MNHNS and SASEGT. Inclusive of the bounding cysteine and phenylalanine, the CDR3 is 16 residues long. The DNA shown is the 48-base CDR3, in frame from base 1. Paper-wide results and their limitations: Reportedly, almost half of the unique spike-specific TCRs recognized epitopes lying outside the regions that are mutated in the B.1.351 and B.1.1.7 variants. Most participants were white British and females outnumbered males, and the authors suggested that clonal diversity may have been underestimated. No day 14 peak-response samples were available, so repertoires were characterized only after the peak T cell response. Only 5 to 7 AZD1222 recipients were SARS-CoV-2 seropositive at baseline, limiting conclusions about previously exposed vaccinees. In the small 56-69-year group, the increase in depth fell short of significance, most likely because of low power. A significant rise in spike-specific TCR breadth and depth was observed after two AZD1222 doses relative to day 0 and relative to MenACWY recipients. Vaccine-associated CD4 TCRs spanned the whole spike protein, with dominant responses in regions 160-218 and 743-854.

The CDR3 regions of human TCRbeta chains were analyzed by immunosequencing. Under the source paper's analysis protocol: TCRs in the repertoires were matched against a reference library of SARS-CoV-2-specific TCRs that had been generated with the MIRA antigen-specificity platform. Breadth meant the fraction of unique TCRs that were SARS-CoV-2-associated, whereas depth meant the fraction of total T cells that were SARS-CoV-2-associated. Using the MIRA data, every spike-specific TCR was mapped to the spike region that the TCR reacted to and assigned to either a CD4 or a CD8 class. Log10-transformed breadth and depth values were compared by one-way ANOVA with Sidak's multiple comparisons tests. Entries here come from immuneACCESS through TCRdb and include only in-frame sequences with V and J called. Some clones fail to appear in such tables; in the studies checked, an unresolved V gene covers under half of the shortfall, and the cause of the remainder is unknown. V, J and clone size are taken as reported in that table, and D and trimming were inferred from the DNA itself. Counted in this sample were more than 110,000 clones; roughly 92% of them appeared once. Roughly 5.1% of the sample rests with the top ten.

The time point label, read with the paper, signifies: baseline before first vaccination. Vaccinee samples were obtained from the UK trials COV001 and COV002, which included a single-blind randomized controlled phase 2/3 trial of AZD1222 (ChAdOx1 nCoV-19) in healthy adults. For TCRbeta chain sequencing, PBMC samples from trial participants were taken at day 0 and at day 28 after the second dose. Remarks on this clone: Its antigen is not yet known. No per-base quality is available; no much larger clone lies one base away.

This sample comprised peripheral blood, obtained on day 0 of AZD1222 vaccination. The V and J segments used are TRBV6-1 and TRBJ2-7, and 11 junction bases match TRBD1. This TCR came from an adult in good health. The DNA sequence is TGTGCCAGCAGTGGACCGGACAGGGGGCCATTTTACGAGCAGTACTTC. It encodes CASSGPDRGPFYEQYF.